Described below is a single T cell receptor (beta chain) sequence and its context. Its specificity is not known. Data came from immunoSEQ multiplex PCR; TCRdb stores just in-frame clones and leaves some out. The data contain more than 250,000 clones, more than 85% of them singletons. This sample was included in a study of T cell responses to AZD1222 COVID-19 vaccine. Study-level information: Whether given at about 4 or about 12 weeks, second doses were pooled. Study-wide findings and caveats: Regions 160-218 and 743-854 dominated among vaccine-associated CD4 TCRs spanning spike. Donors in the cohort were predominantly white British and more often female, and clonal diversity was possibly underestimated.

Per germline, CDR1 MNHNS and CDR2 SASEGT. Trimming cost V 1 base and J 6 bases, with 13 bases left between them. The CDR3 is 15 amino acids. This TCR came from an adult in good health. The input for sequencing was peripheral blood, taken on day 0 of AZD1222 vaccination. The chain couples TRBV6-1 to TRBJ1-5, with a tentative D call TRBD1 (5 bases). For the CDR3, the DNA is TGTGCCAGCAGTGAAGGGGCAGGGCTTTTTCAGCCCCAGCATTTT. It yields the protein CASSEGAGLFQPQHF.